This T cell receptor beta chain was recovered during a study of response to subunit inactivated influenza vaccine listed by TCRdb under 2018. Turning to the overall study: To follow how T cells responded to a trivalent subunit inactivated influenza vaccine, the researchers relied on deep quantitative profiling of the T cell receptor repertoire. Broader findings and caveats from the paper: The authors suggested that each seasonal influenza vaccination may recruit only a limited number of new T cells.

The library was obtained by RT-PCR. The sequencer was an Illumina HiSeq 2500. TCRdb reworked the public reads: Q25 trimming with fastp, MiXCR clone assembly, productive beta chains retained. Rows are combined by CDR3 protein, so each entry shows the most common genes and DNA. This sample lists under 850,000 distinct CDR3 sequences; about 18% were detected once. The ten largest clones take up roughly a tenth of the sample. In this sample, this clonotype turned up a few times. The antigen it binds to is not known. The sample holds no much larger clone one base away, and base qualities are not on file. This material consisted of PBMCs from blood, taken more than 4 days after vaccination. The source is a man aged 50-59 years who received an inactivated influenza vaccine. Donor details come from another sample of the same person, matched by shared clones.

The DNA sequence is as follows: TGTGCCAGCAAGGACTCGAGGGTTCACGAGCAGTACTTC. Translated, it gives CASKDSRVHEQYF. The V and J genes are TRBV12-3 or TRBV12-4 and TRBJ2-7; the D segment could be TRBD2, given 5 matching bases. CDR3 length: 13 amino acids, cysteine to phenylalanine. Only CDR3 DNA remains: 39 bases, in frame from the first base. The V and J ends are trimmed by 7 bases and 5 bases, leaving 15 bases between them.